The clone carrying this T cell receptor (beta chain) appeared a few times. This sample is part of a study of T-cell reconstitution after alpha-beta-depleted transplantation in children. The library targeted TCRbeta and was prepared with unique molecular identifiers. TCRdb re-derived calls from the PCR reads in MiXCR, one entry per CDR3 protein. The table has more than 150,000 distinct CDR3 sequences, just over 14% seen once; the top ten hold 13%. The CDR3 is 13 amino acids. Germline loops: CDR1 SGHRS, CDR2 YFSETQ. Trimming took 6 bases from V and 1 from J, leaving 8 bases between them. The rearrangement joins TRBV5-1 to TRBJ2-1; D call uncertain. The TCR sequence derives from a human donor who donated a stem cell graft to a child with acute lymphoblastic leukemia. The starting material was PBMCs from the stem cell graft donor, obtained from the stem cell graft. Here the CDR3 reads CASKGRSYNEQFF. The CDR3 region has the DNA TGCGCCAGCAAAGGCCGGTCCTACAATGAGCAGTTCTTC.